Below, 22 T cell receptor beta chains from the same sample are listed, as sequenced in a study of cytomegalovirus exposure and HLA in healthy donors. PCR amplification relied on 60 Vbeta primers (plus 13 Jbeta primers). Produced via immunoSEQ multiplex PCR; TCRdb's table is partial and in-frame only. Here the sample spans 200,000 to 250,000 clones, more than 60% being singletons. The source material was PBMCs. The receptor source for this set is a girl aged 2 to 9 in good health and CMV-seronegative.

The chain links TRBV19 to TRBJ2-5; TRBD2 matches 11 bases. The CDR3 covers 16 residues. V shed 6 bases, J shed 9 bases, and the junction held 15 bases outside the gene matches. Germline CDR1 reads LNHDA; CDR2 reads SQIVND (reference sequence). The CDR3 DNA sequence: TGTGCCAGTAGCCCGAACCCCCAACTAGCGGGAGCGGCCCAGTACTTC. It encodes CASSPNPQLAGAAQYF.

V usage is TRBV5-1 and J usage is TRBJ2-2; 7 bases align to TRBD1. This CDR3 spans 16 amino acids. Germline V CDR1 and CDR2: SGHRS, YFSETQ. The J segment lost 0 bases and the V segment lost 2 bases, leaving 4 bases of the junction unmatched. The CDR3: CASSFHGTANTGELFF. CDR3 nucleotides: TGCGCCAGCAGCTTCCACGGGACAGCGAACACCGGGGAGCTGTTTTTT. Supplemented by reference TRBV5-1 and TRBJ2-2, the full variable domain reads KAGVTQTPRYLIKTRGQQVTLSCSPISGHRSVSWYQQTPGQGLQFLFEYFSETQRNKGNFPGRFSGRQFSNSRSEMNVSTLELGDSALYLCASSFHGTANTGELFFGEGSRLTVL.

The chain has TRBV7-2 and TRBJ1-2; 7 nucleotides line up with TRBD1. V shed 1 base, J shed 1 base, and the junction held 6 bases outside the gene matches. CDR1 SGHTA and CDR2 FQGNSA come from the germline V gene. This CDR3 region has 16 residues. The CDR3: CASSLGGTEVNYGYTF. In DNA form, the CDR3 reads TGTGCCAGCAGCTTAGGTGGGACAGAGGTTAACTATGGCTACACCTTC.

The CDR3 coding sequence is TGTGCCAGCAGCTCCTCGCTACAGAGCAAAAGTCTTTACAATGAGCAGTTCTTC. Its protein is CASSSSLQSKSLYNEQFF. The V call is TRBV7-9, the J call TRBJ2-1; no reliable D call. Trimming removed 4 bases at V and 4 bases at J, with 23 bases between. This CDR3 has 18 amino acids. CDR1 SEHNR and CDR2 FQNEAQ come from the germline V gene (reference sequence).

This clone was counted a single time. J is TRBJ2-7 and V is TRBV19; 8 nucleotides align to TRBD2. Germline CDR1 and CDR2: LNHDA and SQIVND (reference sequence). The CDR3 is made up of 18 amino acids. V was pared by 5 bases and J by 0 bases, with 15 bases of the junction left unmatched. The CDR3 loop reads CASSARWLSSGPSYEQYF. CDR3 in DNA: TGTGCCAGTAGTGCCCGGTGGCTTTCTAGCGGGCCCTCCTACGAGCAGTACTTC.

J is TRBJ1-4 and V is TRBV5-1; 9 positions agree with TRBD1. This CDR3 contains 15 residues. The V segment lost 2 bases and the J segment 6 bases; nucleotides outside the gene matches: 5. CDR1 is SGHRS and CDR2 is YFSETQ in the germline V gene. CDR3 loop: CASSLTGGFDEKLFF. CDR3 in DNA: TGCGCCAGCAGCTTAACAGGGGGCTTCGATGAAAAACTGTTTTTT. The full variable domain, rest sourced from reference TRBV5-1 and TRBJ1-4, is KAGVTQTPRYLIKTRGQQVTLSCSPISGHRSVSWYQQTPGQGLQFLFEYFSETQRNKGNFPGRFSGRQFSNSRSEMNVSTLELGDSALYLCASSLTGGFDEKLFFGSGTQLSVL.

For the CDR3, the DNA is TGCGCCAGCAGCACCCGGACTAGCAAGGGTGAGCAGTTCTTC. Amino acid sequence: CASSTRTSKGEQFF. J is TRBJ2-1 and V is TRBV5-1, with TRBD2 matching over 8 bases. J lost 9 bases, V lost 4 bases, and 9 bases had no gene match. CDR3 length equals 14 residues. Per the germline V gene, CDR1 is SGHRS and CDR2 is YFSETQ.

The chain couples TRBV19 to TRBJ2-1; 10 bases fit TRBD2. The ends lost 5 bases at V and 1 base at J; junction bases unmatched: 11. Germline values: CDR1 LNHDA, CDR2 SQIVND (reference sequence). There are 18 residues in the CDR3. The CDR3 protein is CASSPRIGLAASYNEQFF. CDR3 bases: TGTGCCAGTAGTCCTCGGATCGGACTAGCGGCATCCTACAATGAGCAGTTCTTC.

Details on this clone: The same CDR3 can be traced to other DNA sequences in this sample. The chain combines TRBV6-6 with TRBJ1-1; the match to TRBD1 covers 8 bases. The CDR3 runs 15 residues. J gave up 3 bases and V 6 bases, and 9 bases lay outside the gene matches. CDR1 and CDR2 from the germline V gene are MNHNY and SVGAGI (reference sequence). The CDR3 region has the DNA TGTGCCAGCAGCTCGTCGGACAGGGCAGACACTGAAGCTTTCTTT. It yields the protein CASSSSDRADTEAFF.

J is TRBJ1-1 and V is TRBV11-3; D remains unclear. Germline-derived CDR1 and CDR2 are SGHNT and YENEEA. This CDR3 region has 14 residues. V lost 5 bases and J lost 4, with 14 bases in between. CDR3 coding DNA: TGTGCCAGCAGCGCAGGATATGCTCCCACTGAAGCTTTCTTT. Its protein product is CASSAGYAPTEAFF.

The chain couples TRBV5-6 to TRBJ2-1, with 7 positions matching TRBD2. The CDR3 runs 16 residues. V was clipped by 3 bases and J by 8 bases; unmatched bases: 14. Germline CDR1 reads SGHDT; CDR2 reads YYEEEE. CDR3 loop: CASSSVAASGLYEQFF. CDR3 in DNA: TGTGCCAGCAGCTCGGTCGCGGCTAGCGGACTATATGAGCAGTTCTTC.

A few counts support this clone. The CDR3 bases are TGTGCCATCAGTCCCGCGGGCGAAAAACTGTTTTTT. It yields the protein CAISPAGEKLFF. The rearrangement uses TRBV10-3 and TRBJ1-4, with D uncertain. The CDR3 is made up of 12 amino acids. Germline V lookup: CDR1 ENHRY, CDR2 SYGVKD. Between the trimmed V and J ends, which lost 5 bases and 8 bases, there was a span of 9 bases.

The chain employs TRBV7-2 and TRBJ2-1; 10 bases are a match to TRBD2. From germline, CDR1 is SGHTA and CDR2 FQGNSA. CDR3 length equals 14 residues. With 5 bases clipped from V and 6 bases from J, the junction kept 4 bases outside the gene matches. This chain's CDR3 is CASSHLAGVNEQFF. CDR3 sequence (DNA): TGTGCCAGCAGCCACCTAGCGGGGGTCAATGAGCAGTTCTTC.

The chain recombines TRBV5-4 with TRBJ2-5; D may be TRBD2 (5 bases). V gave up 2 bases and J gave up 5 bases, with 10 bases separating them. The CDR3 contains 13 residues. Germline loops: CDR1 SGHNT, CDR2 YYREEE (reference sequence). The CDR3 coding sequence is TGTGCCAGCAGCTTCCGTACTAGGGAGACCCAGTACTTC. It encodes CASSFRTRETQYF.

This clone occurred a few times. The V call is TRBV7-7, the J call TRBJ2-3, with D tentatively TRBD1 (5 bases). Trimming took off 1 base at V and 4 bases at J, with 12 bases between the two ends. The CDR3 is 15 amino acids. Germline V gives CDR1 SSHAT, CDR2 FNYEAQ (reference sequence). The CDR3 DNA reads TGTGCCAGCAGCTTAGGTCAGGGATCGGCAGATACGCAGTATTTT. Translated: CASSLGQGSADTQYF.

This clone has just a few counts. The J gene is TRBJ2-7, the V gene TRBV11-2, with D tentatively TRBD2 (5 bases). Trimming removed 0 bases from V and 10 bases from J, with 10 bases in between. There are 12 residues in the CDR3. Germline loops: CDR1 SGHAT, CDR2 FQNNGV. The CDR3 DNA reads as TGTGCCAGCAGCTTAGATCGCGGGCCCCAGTACTTC. Residues: CASSLDRGPQYF.

The V gene is TRBV5-1, the J gene TRBJ2-5, with TRBD1 identical over 9 bases. Germline lookup yields CDR1 SGHRS and CDR2 YFSETQ. The CDR3 extends over 14 amino acids. Trimming at V came to 4 bases and at J to 3 bases, leaving 4 bases not matched to a gene. This chain's CDR3 is CASSLGQGKETQYF. CDR3 nucleotide sequence: TGCGCCAGCAGCCTGGGACAGGGTAAAGAGACCCAGTACTTC.

The chain uses TRBV2 and TRBJ2-7; D remains unclear. The CDR3 runs to 14 residues. Germline values: CDR1 SNHLY, CDR2 FYNNEI. The V end lost 10 bases, the J end lost 0 bases, and 16 bases lay between the germline ends. The CDR3 nucleotides are TGTGCCACCAAAGCCTCGACGGGCTCCTACGAGCAGTACTTC. Encoded protein: CATKASTGSYEQYF.

This chain uses TRBV6-6 with TRBJ1-5, with 9 bases fitting TRBD1. CDR1 and CDR2 from the germline V gene are MNHNY and SVGAGI (reference sequence). Trimming removed 5 bases from V and 7 bases from J; junction bases left unmatched: 12. The CDR3 has 16 amino acids. The CDR3 region is CASSPEQGAYGQPQHF. For the CDR3, the DNA is TGTGCCAGCAGTCCCGAACAGGGGGCGTACGGGCAGCCCCAGCATTTT.

This clone came up a few times. This sequence joins TRBV25-1 and TRBJ2-3, with 8 bases fitting TRBD2. The germline gives CDR1 MGHDK, CDR2 SYGVNS. The junction had 14 bases not matched to a gene; V was cut back by 3 bases and J by 3 bases. The CDR3 consists of 18 residues. CDR3 DNA: TGTGCCAGCAGTGAGGTTCTGAGCGGAGCGGGAGTAACAGATACGCAGTATTTT. Translating it yields CASSEVLSGAGVTDTQYF.

The chain joins TRBV5-4 to TRBJ1-2, with 10 bases identical to TRBD1. Per germline, CDR1 SGHNT and CDR2 YYREEE (reference sequence). Losses at the gene ends were 3 bases for V and 0 bases for J; bases not matched to a gene: 2. This CDR3 has 15 residues. The CDR3 loop is CASSWGQGTNYGYTF. The CDR3 DNA follows: TGTGCCAGCAGCTGGGGACAGGGGACTAACTATGGCTACACCTTC.

This sequence joins TRBV7-3 and TRBJ2-1; 7 bases map to TRBD1. Unmatched junction bases numbered 7, after V lost 5 bases and J lost 0 bases. The CDR3 has 16 residues. CDR1 is SGHTA, CDR2 FQGTGA, per germline. CDR3 loop: CASSALTGRSYNEQFF. CDR3 in DNA: TGTGCCAGCAGCGCACTGACAGGGCGCTCCTACAATGAGCAGTTCTTC. The full variable domain, rest sourced from reference TRBV7-3 and TRBJ2-1, is GAGVSQTPSNKVTEKGKYVELRCDPISGHTALYWYRQSLGQGPEFLIYFQGTGAADDSGLPNDRFFAVRPEGSVSTLKIQRTERGDSAVYLCASSALTGRSYNEQFFGPGTRLTVL.